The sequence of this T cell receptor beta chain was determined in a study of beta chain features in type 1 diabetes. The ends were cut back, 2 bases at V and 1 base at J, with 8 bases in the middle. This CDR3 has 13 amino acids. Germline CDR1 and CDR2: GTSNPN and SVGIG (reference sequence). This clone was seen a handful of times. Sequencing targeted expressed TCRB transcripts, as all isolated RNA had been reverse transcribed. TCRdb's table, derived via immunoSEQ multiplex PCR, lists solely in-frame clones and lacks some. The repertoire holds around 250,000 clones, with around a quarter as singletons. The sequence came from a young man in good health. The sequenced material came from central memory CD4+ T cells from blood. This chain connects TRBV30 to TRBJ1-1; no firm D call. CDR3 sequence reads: CAWSLGPNTEAFF. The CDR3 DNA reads TGTGCCTGGAGTCTCGGACCGAACACTGAAGCTTTCTTT.